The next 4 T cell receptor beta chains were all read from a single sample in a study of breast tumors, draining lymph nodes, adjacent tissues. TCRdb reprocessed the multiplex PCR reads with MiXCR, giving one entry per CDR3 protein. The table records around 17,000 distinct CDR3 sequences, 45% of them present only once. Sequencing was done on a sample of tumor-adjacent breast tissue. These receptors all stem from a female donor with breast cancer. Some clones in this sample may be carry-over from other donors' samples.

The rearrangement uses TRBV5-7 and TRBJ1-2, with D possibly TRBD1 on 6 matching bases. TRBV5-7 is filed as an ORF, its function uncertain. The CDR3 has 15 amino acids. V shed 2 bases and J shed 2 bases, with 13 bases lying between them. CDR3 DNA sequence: TGTGCCAGCAGCTTAGAAACAGGGTGGAACTATGGCTACACCTTC. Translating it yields CASSLETGWNYGYTF.

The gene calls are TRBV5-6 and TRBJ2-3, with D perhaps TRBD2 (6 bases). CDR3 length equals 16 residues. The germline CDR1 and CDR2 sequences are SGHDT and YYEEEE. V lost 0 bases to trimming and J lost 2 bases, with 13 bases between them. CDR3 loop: CASSLGLVRYTDTQYF. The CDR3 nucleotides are TGTGCCAGCAGCTTGGGACTAGTTAGGTACACAGATACGCAGTATTTT.

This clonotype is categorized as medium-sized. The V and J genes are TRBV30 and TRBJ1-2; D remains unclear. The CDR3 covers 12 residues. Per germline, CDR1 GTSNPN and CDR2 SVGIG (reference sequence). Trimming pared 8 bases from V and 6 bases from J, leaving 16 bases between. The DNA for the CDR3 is TGTGCCGGACTCCGGCTCTGGGATGGCTACACCTTC. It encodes CAGLRLWDGYTF.

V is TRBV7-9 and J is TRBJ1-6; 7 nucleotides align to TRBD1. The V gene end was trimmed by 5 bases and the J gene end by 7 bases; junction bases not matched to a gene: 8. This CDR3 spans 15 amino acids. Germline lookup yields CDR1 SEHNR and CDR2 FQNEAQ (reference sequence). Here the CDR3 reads CASSPAGQRNSPLHF. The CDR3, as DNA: TGTGCCAGCAGCCCCGCGGGACAGAGAAATTCACCCCTCCACTTT.